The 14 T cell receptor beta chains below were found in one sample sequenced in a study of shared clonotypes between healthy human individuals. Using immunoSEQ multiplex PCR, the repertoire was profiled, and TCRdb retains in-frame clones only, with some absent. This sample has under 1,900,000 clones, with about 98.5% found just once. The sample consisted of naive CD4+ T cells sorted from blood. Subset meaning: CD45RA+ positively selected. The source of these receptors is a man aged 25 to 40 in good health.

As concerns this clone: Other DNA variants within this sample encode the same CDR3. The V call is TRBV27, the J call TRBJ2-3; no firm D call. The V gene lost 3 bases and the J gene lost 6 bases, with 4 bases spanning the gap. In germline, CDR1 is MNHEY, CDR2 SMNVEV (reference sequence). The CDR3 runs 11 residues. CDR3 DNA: TGTGCCAGCAGTTTGGGCGATACGCAGTATTTT. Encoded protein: CASSLGDTQYF.

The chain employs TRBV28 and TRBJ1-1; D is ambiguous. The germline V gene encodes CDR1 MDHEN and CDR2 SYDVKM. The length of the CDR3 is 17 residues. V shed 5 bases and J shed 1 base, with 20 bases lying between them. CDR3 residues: CASSHLDFMHPNTEAFF. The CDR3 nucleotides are TGTGCCAGCAGTCATCTGGACTTCATGCACCCGAACACTGAAGCTTTCTTT.

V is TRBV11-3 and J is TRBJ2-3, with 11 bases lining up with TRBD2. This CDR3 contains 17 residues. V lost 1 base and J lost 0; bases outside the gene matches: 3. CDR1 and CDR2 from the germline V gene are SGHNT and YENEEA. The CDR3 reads CASSLALAGGSTDTQYF. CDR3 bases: TGTGCCAGCAGCTTAGCCCTAGCGGGGGGTAGCACAGATACGCAGTATTTT.

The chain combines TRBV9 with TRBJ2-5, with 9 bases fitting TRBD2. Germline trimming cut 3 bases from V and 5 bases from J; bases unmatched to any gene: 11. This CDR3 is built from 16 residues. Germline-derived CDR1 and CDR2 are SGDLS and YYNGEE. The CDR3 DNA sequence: TGTGCCAGCAGCGAACAAGGGGGCGCGGGAGGGGAGACCCAGTACTTC. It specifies CASSEQGGAGGETQYF.

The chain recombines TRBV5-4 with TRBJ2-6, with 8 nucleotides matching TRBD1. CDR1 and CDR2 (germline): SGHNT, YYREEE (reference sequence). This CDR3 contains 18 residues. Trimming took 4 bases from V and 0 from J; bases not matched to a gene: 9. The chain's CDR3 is CASSTPDRVGSGANVLTF. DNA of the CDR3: TGTGCCAGCAGCACCCCGGACAGGGTAGGCTCTGGGGCCAACGTCCTGACTTTC.

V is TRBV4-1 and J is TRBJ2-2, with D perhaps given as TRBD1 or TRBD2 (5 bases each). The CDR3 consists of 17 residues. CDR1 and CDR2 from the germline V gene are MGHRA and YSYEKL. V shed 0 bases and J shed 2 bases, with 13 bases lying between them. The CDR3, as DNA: TGCGCCAGCAGCCAAGACCCGAAGGGACCTAACACCGGGGAGCTGTTTTTT. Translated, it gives CASSQDPKGPNTGELFF.

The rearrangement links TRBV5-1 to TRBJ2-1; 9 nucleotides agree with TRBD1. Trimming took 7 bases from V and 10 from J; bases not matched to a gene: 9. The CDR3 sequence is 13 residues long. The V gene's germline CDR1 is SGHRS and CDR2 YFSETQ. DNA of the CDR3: TGCGCCAGCCAACTACAGGGGGCAGGAGAGCAGTTCTTC. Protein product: CASQLQGAGEQFF.

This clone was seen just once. The CDR3 DNA follows: TGTGCCATTGCCAGGGGGCTCAATGAAAAACTGTTTTTT. Protein: CAIARGLNEKLFF. V and J are TRBV28 and TRBJ1-4, with 8 bases fitting TRBD1. Germline V gives CDR1 MDHEN, CDR2 SYDVKM. J gave up 5 bases and V 10 bases, and 6 bases lay outside the gene matches. The CDR3 totals 13 residues.

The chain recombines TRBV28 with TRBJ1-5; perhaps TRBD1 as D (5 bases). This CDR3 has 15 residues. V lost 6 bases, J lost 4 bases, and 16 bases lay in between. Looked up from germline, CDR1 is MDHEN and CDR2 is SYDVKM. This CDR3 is CASRLTGTRNQPQHF. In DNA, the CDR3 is TGTGCCAGCAGGCTCACCGGGACCCGTAATCAGCCCCAGCATTTT.

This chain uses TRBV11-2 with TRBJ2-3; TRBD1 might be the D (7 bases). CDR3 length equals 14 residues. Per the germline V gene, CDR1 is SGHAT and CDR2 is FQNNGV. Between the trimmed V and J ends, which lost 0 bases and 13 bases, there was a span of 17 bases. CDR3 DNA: TGTGCCAGCAGCTTAGATGGCCAGGGGGGCCGGGAGTATTTT. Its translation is CASSLDGQGGREYF.

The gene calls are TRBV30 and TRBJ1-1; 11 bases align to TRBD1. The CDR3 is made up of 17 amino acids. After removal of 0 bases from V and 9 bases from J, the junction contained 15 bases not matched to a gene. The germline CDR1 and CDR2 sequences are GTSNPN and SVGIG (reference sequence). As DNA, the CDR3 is TGTGCCTGGAGTGTGCTCCGGGACAGGGGGAGTTTGTTTAAAGCTTTCTTT. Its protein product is CAWSVLRDRGSLFKAFF.

The CDR3 reads CASSLGLAGHSYNEQFF. The CDR3 DNA reads TGTGCCAGCAGCTTGGGACTAGCGGGCCACTCCTACAATGAGCAGTTCTTC. V is TRBV7-2 and J is TRBJ2-1; TRBD2 agrees at 12 bases. The junction had 3 bases not matched to a gene; V was cut back by 3 bases and J by 0 bases. The CDR3 contains 17 residues. Germline CDR1 is SGHTA and CDR2 is FQGNSA.

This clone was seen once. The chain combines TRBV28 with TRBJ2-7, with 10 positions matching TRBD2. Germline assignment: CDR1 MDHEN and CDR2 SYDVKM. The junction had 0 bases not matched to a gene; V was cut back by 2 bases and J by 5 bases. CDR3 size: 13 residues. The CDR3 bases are TGTGCCAGCAGTTTAGGGACTAGCGACGAGCAGTACTTC. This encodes CASSLGTSDEQYF.

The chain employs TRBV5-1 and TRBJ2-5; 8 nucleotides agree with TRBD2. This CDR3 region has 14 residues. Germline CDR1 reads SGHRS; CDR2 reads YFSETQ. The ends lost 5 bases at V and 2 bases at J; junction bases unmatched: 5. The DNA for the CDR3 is TGCGCCAGCAGTCCGACTAGCGTGCAAGAGACCCAGTACTTC. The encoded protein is CASSPTSVQETQYF.